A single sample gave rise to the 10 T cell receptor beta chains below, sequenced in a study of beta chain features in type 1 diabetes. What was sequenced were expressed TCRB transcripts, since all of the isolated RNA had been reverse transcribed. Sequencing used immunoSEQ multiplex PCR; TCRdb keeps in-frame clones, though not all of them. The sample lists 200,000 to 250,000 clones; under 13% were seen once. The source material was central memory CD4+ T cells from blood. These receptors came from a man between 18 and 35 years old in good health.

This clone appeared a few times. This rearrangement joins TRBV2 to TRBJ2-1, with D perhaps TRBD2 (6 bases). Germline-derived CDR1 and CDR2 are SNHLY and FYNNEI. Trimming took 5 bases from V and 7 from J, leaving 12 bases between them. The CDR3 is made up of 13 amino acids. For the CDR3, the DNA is TGTGCCAGCAGTCTGGAGGCGGGAAATGAGCAGTTCTTC. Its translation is CASSLEAGNEQFF.

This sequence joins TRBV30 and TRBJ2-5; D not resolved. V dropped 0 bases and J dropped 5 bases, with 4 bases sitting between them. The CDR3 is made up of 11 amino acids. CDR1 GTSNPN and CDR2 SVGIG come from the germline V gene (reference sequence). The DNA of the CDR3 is TGTGCCTGGAGTGTGCTGGAGACCCAGTACTTC. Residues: CAWSVLETQYF.

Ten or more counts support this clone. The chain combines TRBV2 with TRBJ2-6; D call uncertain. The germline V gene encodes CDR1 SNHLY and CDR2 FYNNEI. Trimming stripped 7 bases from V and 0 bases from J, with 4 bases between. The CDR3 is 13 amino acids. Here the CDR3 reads CASTYSGANVLTF. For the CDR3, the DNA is TGTGCCAGCACGTACTCTGGGGCCAACGTCCTGACTTTC.

CDR3: CASTQGGVGTEAFF. CDR3 nucleotide sequence: TGTGCCAGCACCCAGGGGGGTGTAGGGACTGAAGCTTTCTTT. The chain combines TRBV6-1 with TRBJ1-1; 7 bases are a match to TRBD1. The CDR3 runs to 14 residues. CDR1 is MNHNS and CDR2 is SASEGT in the germline V gene. V shed 7 bases and J 5 bases; nucleotides not matched to a gene: 10.

The CDR3 nucleotides are TGTGCCAGCAGCCAACGGACGGCGAACACCGGGGAGCTGTTTTTT. Amino acid sequence: CASSQRTANTGELFF. V and J are TRBV7-2 and TRBJ2-2, with D uncertain. CDR3 length equals 15 residues. Trimming took off 5 bases at V and 0 bases at J, with 10 bases between the two ends. CDR1 is SGHTA, CDR2 FQGNSA, per germline.

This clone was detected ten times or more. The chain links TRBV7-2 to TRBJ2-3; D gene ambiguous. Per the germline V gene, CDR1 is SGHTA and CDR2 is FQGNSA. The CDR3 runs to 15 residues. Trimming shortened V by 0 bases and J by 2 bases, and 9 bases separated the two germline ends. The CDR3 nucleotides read TGTGCCAGCAGCTTAGCGAGAGCGACCACAGATACGCAGTATTTT. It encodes CASSLARATTDTQYF.

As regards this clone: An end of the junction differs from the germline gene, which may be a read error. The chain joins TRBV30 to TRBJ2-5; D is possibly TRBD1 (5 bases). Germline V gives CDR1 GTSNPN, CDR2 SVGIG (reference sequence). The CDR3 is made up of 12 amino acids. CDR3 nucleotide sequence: TGTGCCTGGAGAAGGGGCCAAGGGACCCAGTACTTC. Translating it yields CAWRRGQGTQYF.

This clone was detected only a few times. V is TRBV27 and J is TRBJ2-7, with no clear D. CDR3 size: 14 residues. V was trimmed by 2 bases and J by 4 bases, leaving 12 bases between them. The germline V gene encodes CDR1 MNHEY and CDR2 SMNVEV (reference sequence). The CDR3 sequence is CASSLLGIGYEQYF. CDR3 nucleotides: TGTGCCAGCAGTTTACTGGGGATAGGGTACGAGCAGTACTTC.

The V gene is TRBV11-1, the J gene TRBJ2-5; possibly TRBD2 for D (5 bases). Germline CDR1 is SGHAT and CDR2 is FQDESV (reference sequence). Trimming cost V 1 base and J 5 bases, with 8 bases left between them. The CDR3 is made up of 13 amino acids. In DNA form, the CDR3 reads TGTGCCAGCAGCTTAGTCGGGGTTGAGACCCAGTACTTC. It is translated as CASSLVGVETQYF. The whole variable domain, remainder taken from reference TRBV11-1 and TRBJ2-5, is EAEVAQSPRYKITEKSQAVAFWCDPISGHATLYWYRQILGQGPELLVQFQDESVVDDSQLPKDRFSAERLKGVDSTLKIQPAELGDSAMYLCASSLVGVETQYFGPGTRLLVL.

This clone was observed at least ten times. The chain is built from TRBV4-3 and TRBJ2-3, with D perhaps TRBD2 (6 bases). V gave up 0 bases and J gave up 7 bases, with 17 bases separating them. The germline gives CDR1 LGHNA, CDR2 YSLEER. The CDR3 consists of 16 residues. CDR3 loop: CASSQEGSSELYTQYF. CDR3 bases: TGCGCCAGCAGCCAAGAAGGGTCTAGCGAACTTTATACGCAGTATTTT.